Shown below are 24 T cell receptor beta chains from a single sample sequenced in a study of cytomegalovirus exposure and HLA in healthy donors. Produced via immunoSEQ multiplex PCR; TCRdb's table is partial and in-frame only. Among about 55,000 clones, around 90% were seen once, and the ten largest hold 3% to 3.5%. The sequenced sample consisted of PBMCs. The receptors come from a man aged 18-30 years in good health and CMV-seronegative.

This chain uses TRBV10-1 with TRBJ2-5; D is perhaps TRBD2 (5 bases). V lost 3 bases to trimming and J lost 3 bases, with 8 bases between them. Germline loops: CDR1 WNHNN, CDR2 SYGVQD (reference sequence). This CDR3 has 13 amino acids. The CDR3 reads CASSEGREETQYF. Here the CDR3 DNA reads TGCGCCAGCAGTGAAGGGAGAGAAGAGACCCAGTACTTC.

The chain recombines TRBV28 with TRBJ2-1; 10 nucleotides line up with TRBD2. With V trimmed by 1 base and J by 8 bases, 5 bases remained unmatched. The CDR3 is 15 residues long. Germline CDR1 and CDR2: MDHEN and SYDVKM. The CDR3 nucleotides are TGTGCCAGCAGTTTATATACTAGCGGGGACCATGAGCAGTTCTTC. This gives the protein CASSLYTSGDHEQFF.

This chain joins TRBV5-4 and TRBJ1-2; 9 bases fit TRBD1. V gave up 4 bases and J gave up 6 bases; unmatched junction bases: 10. CDR3 size: 15 residues. Germline CDR1 and CDR2: SGHNT and YYREEE (reference sequence). The CDR3 reads CASSPRARTGDGYTF. The CDR3, as DNA: TGTGCCAGCAGCCCAAGGGCCCGGACAGGGGATGGCTACACCTTC.

The chain is built from TRBV4-2 and TRBJ2-1, with TRBD2 matching 7 bases. Germline CDR1 and CDR2: LGHNA and YNFKEQ. The CDR3 runs to 12 residues. The trim removed 4 bases at V and 10 bases at J, leaving 4 bases unmatched. CDR3 in amino acids: CASSLSGREQFF. The CDR3 DNA reads TGTGCCAGCAGCCTCTCCGGGAGGGAGCAGTTCTTC.

V usage is TRBV6-6 and J usage is TRBJ1-5, with 9 bases aligning to TRBD1. Germline lookup yields CDR1 MNHNY and CDR2 SVGAGI (reference sequence). Germline trimming cut 0 bases from V and 5 bases from J; bases unmatched to any gene: 5. This CDR3 is 16 amino acids long. As DNA, the CDR3 is TGTGCCAGCAGTTACTCGGGACAGGGTGTCGATCAGCCCCAGCATTTT. Protein sequence: CASSYSGQGVDQPQHF.

The chain couples TRBV6-5 to TRBJ1-2; D gene ambiguous. Germline assignment: CDR1 MNHEY and CDR2 SVGAGI. CDR3 size: 13 residues. V dropped 4 bases and J dropped 4 bases, with 10 bases sitting between them. The DNA for the CDR3 is TGTGCCAGCAGTTCGTCAGGCCCCTATGGCTACACCTTC. Its protein is CASSSSGPYGYTF.

V and J are TRBV4-1 and TRBJ2-6, with D possibly matching TRBD2 (5 bases). CDR1 and CDR2 from the germline V gene are MGHRA and YSYEKL. This CDR3 is 17 amino acids long. V was trimmed by 0 bases and J by 0 bases, leaving 9 bases between them. CDR3 loop: CASSQDWRHSGANVLTF. Written as DNA, the CDR3 is TGCGCCAGCAGCCAAGATTGGAGGCACTCTGGGGCCAACGTCCTGACTTTC.

The rearrangement links TRBV27 to TRBJ2-1, with 9 positions matching TRBD2. Germline CDR1 reads MNHEY; CDR2 reads SMNVEV (reference sequence). The CDR3 has 17 amino acids. V was clipped by 6 bases and J by 7 bases; unmatched bases: 16. Written as DNA, the CDR3 is TGTGCCAGCAGCCTCCGATTGACTAGCGGCTTCGGGAATGAGCAGTTCTTC. Its translation is CASSLRLTSGFGNEQFF.

The chain employs TRBV2 and TRBJ2-2, with 7 bases aligning to TRBD1. The CDR3 length is 16 residues. Germline lookup yields CDR1 SNHLY and CDR2 FYNNEI. Losses at the gene ends were 7 bases for V and 5 bases for J; bases not matched to a gene: 13. The CDR3 here is CASIHRGTGRTGELFF. The CDR3 nucleotides are TGTGCCAGCATCCACAGGGGAACAGGGCGAACCGGGGAGCTGTTTTTT.

This chain joins TRBV7-2 and TRBJ2-1; TRBD2 agrees at 9 bases. Trimming took 1 base from V and 7 from J; bases not matched to a gene: 5. CDR1 is SGHTA and CDR2 is FQGNSA in the germline V gene. This CDR3 has 15 residues. CDR3 in DNA: TGTGCCAGCAGCTTAGTTCTAGCGGGACATAATGAGCAGTTCTTC. It is translated as CASSLVLAGHNEQFF.

V gene TRBV11-3 combines with J gene TRBJ2-7; D gene ambiguous. CDR1 is SGHNT and CDR2 is YENEEA in the germline V gene. Deletions cut 3 bases from V and 2 bases from J, with 8 bases between. CDR3 length equals 13 residues. CDR3 nucleotides: TGTGCCAGCAGCTTTTCGCAGGCCTACGAGCAGTACTTC. Translation: CASSFSQAYEQYF.

This sequence joins TRBV29-1 and TRBJ2-3; D is perhaps TRBD1 (6 bases). The CDR3 totals 12 residues. Germline-derived CDR1 and CDR2 are SQVTM and ANQGSEA. With 8 bases removed from V and 8 bases from J, the gap between germline ends came to 17 bases. The CDR3 nucleotides read TGCAGCACCCGGACAGACGAGGCTACGCAGTATTTT. As protein: CSTRTDEATQYF.

V gene TRBV7-9 combines with J gene TRBJ2-7; 11 bases line up with TRBD1. Germline V lookup: CDR1 SEHNR, CDR2 FQNEAQ (reference sequence). The CDR3 extends over 16 amino acids. V was pared by 5 bases and J by 2 bases, with 8 bases of the junction left unmatched. The CDR3 DNA is TGTGCCAGCAGCCCGGGTGTGGGACAGGGGGCCTACGAGCAGTACTTC. Translated, it gives CASSPGVGQGAYEQYF.

The rearrangement uses TRBV14 and TRBJ1-1; D gene ambiguous. Germline lookup yields CDR1 SGHDN and CDR2 FVKESK. V was cut by 4 bases and J by 0 bases, with 12 bases left in between. This CDR3 spans 15 amino acids. The CDR3 region is CASSPRWGVNTEAFF. The CDR3 nucleotides are TGTGCCAGCAGCCCACGATGGGGAGTGAACACTGAAGCTTTCTTT.

The CDR3 reads CSVEEGGRGPSYGYTF. The CDR3 region has the DNA TGCAGCGTTGAAGAAGGCGGCAGGGGGCCTAGCTATGGCTACACCTTC. The genes are TRBV29-1 and TRBJ1-2; TRBD1 matches at 8 bases. The germline V gene has CDR1 SQVTM and CDR2 ANQGSEA. V was clipped by 0 bases and J by 4 bases; unmatched bases: 10. This CDR3 is 16 amino acids long.

This chain links TRBV9 with TRBJ2-5; 7 bases fit TRBD2. Germline V gene lookup returns CDR1 SGDLS and CDR2 YYNGEE. The CDR3 spans 16 residues. Losses at the gene ends were 2 bases for V and 5 bases for J; bases not matched to a gene: 12. The CDR3 loop is CASSVVEGGGSETQYF. Here the CDR3 DNA reads TGTGCCAGCAGCGTGGTAGAAGGCGGGGGATCGGAGACCCAGTACTTC.

The chain couples TRBV27 to TRBJ2-3, with a possible D match to TRBD2 (6 bases). V shed 7 bases and J shed 6 bases, with 20 bases lying between them. Germline V gene sequence: CDR1 MNHEY, CDR2 SMNVEV (reference sequence). The CDR3 contains 15 residues. CDR3 amino acids: CASNRRAFAADTQYF. CDR3 nucleotides: TGTGCCAGCAACCGGAGGGCCTTCGCGGCCGATACGCAGTATTTT.

As DNA, the CDR3 is TGTGCCAGTACCCGGGAAAACATTCAGTACTTC. Its protein is CASTRENIQYF. The J gene is TRBJ2-4, the V gene TRBV19; D is undetermined. V dropped 7 bases and J dropped 5 bases, with 6 bases sitting between them. The germline CDR1 and CDR2 sequences are LNHDA and SQIVND (reference sequence). The CDR3 totals 11 residues.

This chain links TRBV29-1 with TRBJ2-3, with 7 positions matching TRBD1. The trim removed 3 bases at V and 6 bases at J, leaving 6 bases unmatched. Germline V CDR1 and CDR2: SQVTM, ANQGSEA. This CDR3 contains 13 residues. The CDR3 sequence is CSVEYEGADTQYF. The CDR3 DNA follows: TGCAGCGTTGAGTACGAGGGGGCGGATACGCAGTATTTT.

The rearrangement uses TRBV14 and TRBJ2-1; perhaps TRBD2 as D (6 bases). Germline V gene lookup returns CDR1 SGHDN and CDR2 FVKESK. Trimming pared 4 bases from V and 0 bases from J, leaving 22 bases between. This CDR3 contains 19 residues. The CDR3 DNA follows: TGTGCCAGCAGCCCTGAGGCAACCTTAGCGGCCCTCTCCTACAATGAGCAGTTCTTC. Its translation: CASSPEATLAALSYNEQFF.

The chain uses TRBV28 and TRBJ2-3; 10 nucleotides agree with TRBD2. Trimming took 2 bases from V and 2 from J; bases not matched to a gene: 1. The CDR3 sequence is 15 residues long. Germline V gene data show CDR1 as MDHEN and CDR2 as SYDVKM. CDR3 bases: TGTGCCAGCAGTTTAGGACTAGCGGACACAGATACGCAGTATTTT. It encodes CASSLGLADTDTQYF.

The CDR3 is CASSFEREDNEQFF. The DNA for the CDR3 is TGTGCCAGCAGCTTCGAACGGGAGGACAATGAGCAGTTCTTC. The chain has TRBV11-1 and TRBJ2-1, with 7 bases aligning to TRBD2. The CDR3 extends over 14 amino acids. V was pared by 3 bases and J by 5 bases, with 4 bases of the junction left unmatched. Germline V gene sequence: CDR1 SGHAT, CDR2 FQDESV (reference sequence).

The chain is built from TRBV9 and TRBJ2-2; tentatively, D is TRBD1 (6 bases). This CDR3 is built from 15 residues. Between the trimmed V and J ends, which lost 0 bases and 11 bases, there was a span of 17 bases. Germline CDR1 is SGDLS and CDR2 is YYNGEE. CDR3 sequence: CASSVDAGQTRELFF. CDR3 in DNA: TGTGCCAGCAGCGTAGACGCCGGACAGACTCGAGAGCTGTTTTTT.

The chain recombines TRBV7-9 with TRBJ1-2, with 7 positions matching TRBD1. The germline CDR1 and CDR2 sequences are SEHNR and FQNEAQ (reference sequence). V lost 5 bases and J lost 6; bases outside the gene matches: 9. CDR3 length: 14 residues. The CDR3 spells CASSPGDRENGYTF. In nucleotides, the CDR3 is TGTGCCAGCAGCCCCGGTGACAGGGAGAATGGCTACACCTTC. Filled out from reference TRBV7-9 and TRBJ1-2, the complete variable domain reads DTGVSQNPRHKITKRGQNVTFRCDPISEHNRLYWYRQTLGQGPEFLTYFQNEAQLEKSRLLSDRFSAERPKGSFSTLEIQRTEQGDSAMYLCASSPGDRENGYTFGSGTRLTVV.